This T cell receptor (beta chain) was captured in a study of blood T cells in healthy people across ages. Primed by a sample-barcoded 5' primer and a J-beta primer mix, a second PCR proceeded for roughly 6 to 12 cycles. Carrying 12 random nucleotides, a template-switch adaptor labeled each individual cDNA molecule. No fewer than 2.5 million CDR3-containing paired-end reads came from each sample. TCRdb recomputed calls from the 5' RACE reads with MiXCR, one row per CDR3 protein. The table includes about 1.8 million distinct CDR3 sequences, 49% detected once. Findings and caveats of the study: With age, beta diversity per million T cells declined roughly linearly, significantly by over 35.

To note about this clonotype: Its antigen is unidentified.

V lost 6 bases, J lost 0 bases, and 6 bases stayed unmatched. Germline V gene lookup returns CDR1 DFQATT and CDR2 SNEGSKA (reference sequence). CDR3 length equals 14 residues. This sequence was found in a woman in her thirties or forties in good health. The chain joins TRBV20-1 to TRBJ2-3; 7 bases agree with TRBD2. The material sequenced was blood. The CDR3 nucleotides are TGCAGTGCAGCGCTAGCGGCTAGCACAGATACGCAGTATTTT. It translates to CSAALAASTDTQYF.